A selection of T cell receptor beta chains follows, all from one sample in a study of blood T cells in healthy people across ages. One entry per CDR3 protein results from TCRdb running MiXCR on the 5' RACE reads. The sample consists of approximately 1.5 million distinct CDR3 sequences, 34% of them appearing once. Sequenced material: blood. The receptors here all came from a woman in her 30s in good health. Each CDR3 is given with its conserved first and last residue. A D gene is named only where the DNA matches it firmly. Size is omitted from some rows. Given values are once, few, many or a class for expanded clones.

D	size	V	J	CDR3	DNA
-	-	TRBV6-5	TRBJ1-1	CASSSTGRVDTEAFF	TGTGCCAGCAGTTCCACGGGACGGGTAGACACTGAAGCTTTCTTT
TRBD1	few	TRBV29-1	TRBJ2-5	CSVRTGGVSWSETQYF	TGCAGCGTACGGACAGGGGGCGTGTCATGGTCAGAGACCCAGTACTTC
-	-	TRBV7-9	TRBJ2-7	CASSLEALSEQYF	TGTGCCAGCAGCTTAGAGGCCCTTTCCGAGCAGTACTTC
-	-	TRBV5-5	TRBJ1-2	CASSLGESNYGYTF	TGTGCCAGCAGCCTCGGGGAGTCCAACTATGGCTACACCTTC
-	few	TRBV6-1	TRBJ2-5	CASSEPVQVNGNYSTIGPETQYF	TGTGCCAGCAGTGAACCAGTCCAAGTGAACGGAAACTATTCGACCATAGGTCCAGAGACCCAGTACTTC
-	-	TRBV6-2/TRBV6-3	TRBJ2-7	CASKIDVSYEQYF	TGTGCCAGCAAAATAGACGTCTCCTACGAGCAGTACTTC
TRBD2	-	TRBV5-1	TRBJ2-1	CASMGTSGTGEQFF	TGCGCCAGCATGGGTACTAGCGGGACGGGCGAGCAGTTCTTC
-	-	TRBV12-3/TRBV12-4	TRBJ1-3	CASSLVSVCGNTIYF	TGTGCCAGCAGTTTAGTTTCAGTGTGCGGAAACACCATATATTTT
-	-	TRBV5-1	TRBJ2-1	CASTQGLLYNEQFF	TGCGCCAGCACACAAGGACTTCTCTACAATGAGCAGTTCTTC
TRBD1	-	TRBV7-9	TRBJ1-2	CASSAGTGGPWGYGYTF	TGTGCCAGCAGCGCCGGGACAGGGGGTCCGTGGGGCTATGGCTACACCTTC
-	-	TRBV10-3	TRBJ2-3	CAISQGSSTDTQYF	TGTGCCATCAGTCAGGGGTCTAGCACAGATACGCAGTATTTT
-	once	TRBV15	TRBJ2-4	CATSISGVLAKNIQYF	TGTGCCACCAGCATCTCAGGGGTCCTAGCCAAAAACATTCAGTACTTC
TRBD2	-	TRBV20-1	TRBJ2-1	CSAPQRERYNEQFF	TGCAGTGCTCCGCAGCGGGAGCGGTACAATGAGCAGTTCTTC
TRBD2	-	TRBV6-5	TRBJ2-7	CASSQSGRIHEQYF	TGTGCCAGCAGTCAGAGCGGGAGAATCCACGAGCAGTACTTC
-	-	TRBV27	TRBJ2-3	CASRLSRPDTYLGDTQYF	TGTGCCAGCAGGTTATCACGCCCGGACACCTATTTGGGGGATACGCAGTATTTT
TRBD2	-	TRBV2	TRBJ2-5	CASSRGRGGDQETQYF	TGTGCCAGCAGCCGAGGACGGGGGGGAGACCAAGAGACCCAGTACTTC
-	-	TRBV6-1	TRBJ1-5	CTSSGRHNSNQPQHF	TGTACCAGCAGTGGACGACATAATAGCAATCAGCCCCAGCATTTT
-	-	TRBV3-1	TRBJ2-5	CASGWPQETQYF	TGTGCCAGTGGGTGGCCCCAAGAGACCCAGTACTTC
-	-	TRBV7-3	TRBJ1-2	CASKKGESDYGYTF	TGTGCCAGCAAAAAGGGGGAATCTGACTATGGCTACACCTTC
-	-	TRBV24-1	TRBJ2-1	CAPSAADEQFF	TGTGCCCCCAGTGCCGCCGATGAGCAGTTCTTC
-	-	TRBV28	TRBJ2-7	CASSSYAVVQYF	TGTGCCAGCAGTTCATACGCCGTAGTCCAGTACTTC
TRBD1	-	TRBV19	TRBJ1-5	CASSRQGDNQPQHF	TGTGCCAGTAGCCGACAGGGGGACAATCAGCCCCAGCATTTT
TRBD2	-	TRBV11-2	TRBJ2-1	CASSLSSGGPYNEQFF	TGTGCCAGCAGCTTATCCAGCGGGGGCCCGTACAATGAGCAGTTCTTC
TRBD1	-	TRBV28	TRBJ1-2	CASSYDRAYYTF	TGTGCCAGCAGTTACGACAGGGCATACTACACCTTC
TRBD1	-	TRBV5-1	TRBJ2-5	CASSWGTGEGGTQYF	TGCGCCAGCAGCTGGGGAACAGGGGAAGGGGGGACCCAGTACTTC
-	-	TRBV7-6	TRBJ2-5	CASSLARGVEAQYF	TGTGCCAGCAGCTTAGCGCGGGGTGTGGAGGCCCAGTACTTC
-	few	TRBV20-1	TRBJ1-2	CSARVPGANYGYTF	TGCAGTGCTAGAGTCCCAGGGGCGAACTATGGCTACACCTTC
-	-	TRBV15	TRBJ2-5	CATKSTGGETQYF	TGTGCCACCAAATCGACAGGTGGAGAGACCCAGTACTTC